Presented here are 16 T cell receptor beta chains from one specimen sequenced in a study of lymphopenia after photon versus proton radiotherapy. Using immunoSEQ multiplex PCR, the repertoire was profiled, and TCRdb retains in-frame clones only, with some absent. The sample lists about 6,100 clones, approximately 89% seen once, with approximately 10% in the top ten. Sequenced here: peripheral blood, sampled from a patient treated with photon-based radiotherapy. These receptors were obtained from a man aged 55-75 years with cholangiocarcinoma.

The V and J genes are TRBV5-1 and TRBJ1-3; TRBD1 agrees at 10 bases. V lost 4 bases and J lost 3; bases outside the gene matches: 7. The CDR3 length is 16 residues. Per germline, CDR1 SGHRS and CDR2 YFSETQ. CDR3 DNA: TGCGCCAGCAGCCTGACAGGGGGCTTGGATGGAAACACCATATATTTT. This gives the protein CASSLTGGLDGNTIYF.

In this sample, this clone turned up once. CDR3 sequence (DNA): TGTGCCAGCAGCCCCGTGGAGAGGAGGACCCAAGCCAAAAACATTCAGTACTTC. This sequence encodes CASSPVERRTQAKNIQYF. J is TRBJ2-4 and V is TRBV11-2, with TRBD2 as a possible D gene (5 bases). V dropped 5 bases and J dropped 0 bases, with 20 bases sitting between them. This CDR3 spans 18 amino acids. Germline CDR1 is SGHAT and CDR2 is FQNNGV.

This chain connects TRBV6-1 to TRBJ2-1; TRBD1 matches 11 bases. The germline V gene encodes CDR1 MNHNS and CDR2 SASEGT. The V gene end was trimmed by 6 bases and the J gene end by 5 bases; junction bases not matched to a gene: 3. The CDR3 spans 14 residues. CDR3 in amino acids: CASSRDRGDNEQFF. For the CDR3, the DNA is TGTGCCAGCAGCCGGGACAGGGGGGACAATGAGCAGTTCTTC.

The chain couples TRBV28 to TRBJ2-5; D possibly corresponds to TRBD1 (6 bases). V was trimmed by 6 bases and J by 4 bases, leaving 12 bases between them. The CDR3 consists of 13 residues. Germline V gene sequence: CDR1 MDHEN, CDR2 SYDVKM. CDR3 region: CASRRQAPETQYF. CDR3 coding DNA: TGTGCCAGCAGGAGACAGGCACCAGAGACCCAGTACTTC.

The rearrangement uses TRBV11-3 and TRBJ1-2; possible D gene TRBD1, 5 bases. Trimming pared 1 base from V and 5 bases from J, leaving 20 bases between. This CDR3 contains 17 residues. The germline CDR1 and CDR2 sequences are SGHNT and YENEEA. The DNA of the CDR3 is TGTGCCAGCAGCTTAGGCCCCACGGACGGCTCAGGGTATGGCTACACCTTC. It codes for CASSLGPTDGSGYGYTF.

This clone turned up a few times. V usage is TRBV20-1 and J usage is TRBJ1-2; TRBD1 is a possible D gene (6 bases). This CDR3 spans 10 amino acids. V lost 6 bases and J lost 10, with 12 bases in between. The germline V gene encodes CDR1 DFQATT and CDR2 SNEGSKA (reference sequence). As DNA, the CDR3 is TGCAGTGCGAAAGGACAGCCCTACACCTTC. Its protein product is CSAKGQPYTF.

This chain links TRBV19 with TRBJ1-5; D unclear. V was clipped by 3 bases and J by 1 base, with 19 bases between them. This CDR3 has 18 residues. Per the germline V gene, CDR1 is LNHDA and CDR2 is SQIVND (reference sequence). The CDR3 DNA reads as TGTGCCAGTAGTATCCATTCCGGGCCTCTTAGGAGCAATCAGCCCCAGCATTTT. This sequence encodes CASSIHSGPLRSNQPQHF.

The chain is built from TRBV28 and TRBJ2-5; 11 positions agree with TRBD2. The CDR3 is 16 residues long. Germline V CDR1 and CDR2: MDHEN, SYDVKM. With V trimmed by 4 bases and J by 1 base, 5 bases remained unmatched. The CDR3 sequence: CASSSPGLAAQETQYF. As DNA, the CDR3 is TGTGCCAGCAGTTCCCCGGGACTAGCGGCCCAAGAGACCCAGTACTTC.

V and J are TRBV7-2 and TRBJ2-1; TRBD1 matches at 11 bases. The V gene end was trimmed by 1 base and the J gene end by 0 bases; junction bases not matched to a gene: 5. Germline CDR1 is SGHTA and CDR2 is FQGNSA. The CDR3 totals 18 residues. The CDR3 nucleotides read TGTGCCAGCAGCTTAGTATTTGGGACAGGGGGCTCCTACAATGAGCAGTTCTTC. Translating gives CASSLVFGTGGSYNEQFF.

The rearrangement joins TRBV7-8 to TRBJ2-1; perhaps TRBD1 as D (6 bases). The V end was cut by 5 bases, the J end by 3 bases, with 20 bases between. The CDR3 covers 17 residues. Germline-derived CDR1 and CDR2 are SGHVS and FQNEAQ. The CDR3 here is CASSLILINRDYNEQFF. In nucleotides, the CDR3 is TGTGCCAGCAGCCTTATCCTTATAAACAGGGACTACAATGAGCAGTTCTTC.

This clone is a singleton in its sample. The chain employs TRBV5-6 and TRBJ2-1; 7 bases fit TRBD1. In germline, CDR1 is SGHDT, CDR2 YYEEEE. The CDR3 length is 11 residues. Trimming took 5 bases from V and 13 from J; bases not matched to a gene: 6. DNA for the CDR3: TGTGCCAGCAGACTAGGACAGGCCCAGTTCTTC. Translated, it gives CASRLGQAQFF.

J is TRBJ2-2 and V is TRBV6-6; D might be TRBD2 (6 bases). In germline, CDR1 is MNHNY, CDR2 SVGAGI (reference sequence). The V gene lost 6 bases and the J gene lost 4 bases, with 12 bases spanning the gap. The CDR3 runs 14 residues. CDR3: CASRGGVVTGELFF. CDR3 nucleotides: TGTGCCAGCAGGGGCGGGGTAGTCACCGGGGAGCTGTTTTTT.

This chain links TRBV18 with TRBJ1-5; D uncertain. CDR1 is KGHSH and CDR2 is LQKENI in the germline V gene. The CDR3 covers 12 residues. V lost 2 bases and J 4 bases, leaving 3 bases between the germline ends. The CDR3: CASSPDNQPQHF. CDR3 coding DNA: TGTGCCAGCTCACCAGATAATCAGCCCCAGCATTTT.

The chain combines TRBV25-1 with TRBJ1-2, with 9 bases fitting TRBD1. Germline V CDR1 and CDR2: MGHDK, SYGVNS. J gave up 6 bases and V 4 bases, and 6 bases lay outside the gene matches. CDR3 length: 14 amino acids. CDR3 amino acids: CASSARQGEDGYTF. DNA of the CDR3: TGTGCCAGCAGTGCCCGACAGGGGGAAGATGGCTACACCTTC.

The chain couples TRBV5-5 to TRBJ2-4; D gene ambiguous. V was trimmed by 0 bases and J by 8 bases, leaving 12 bases between them. The CDR3 loop spans 14 amino acids. Germline V gives CDR1 SGHKS, CDR2 YYEKEE (reference sequence). CDR3 DNA sequence: TGTGCCAGCAGCTTGGTTGGTAGAAGGGACATTCAGTACTTC. It yields the protein CASSLVGRRDIQYF.

The CDR3 region is CASSPDEGETQYF. The CDR3 DNA follows: TGTGCCAGCAGCCCGGACGAAGGCGAGACCCAGTACTTC. The rearrangement joins TRBV27 to TRBJ2-5; D gene unclear. CDR1 and CDR2 from the germline V gene are MNHEY and SMNVEV (reference sequence). CDR3 length equals 13 residues. V lost 6 bases to trimming and J lost 5 bases, with 13 bases between them.